Listed below are T cell receptor beta chains from one sample, sequenced in a study of blood T cell repertoires in COVID-19. TCRdb's table, derived via immunoSEQ multiplex PCR, lists solely in-frame clones and lacks some. The sample records approximately 94,000 clones, 90% to 95% being singletons. The source material was peripheral blood. All receptors come from a woman between 45 and 65 years old in a cohort sampled during active COVID-19. Both conserved end residues are part of each CDR3. The order of the fields is CDR3 length, J gene, V gene, D gene, clone size, CDR3 protein, CDR3 DNA. The D gene is left open where the match is weak. Part of the rows lack a size; the others show once, few, many or a class for expanded clones.

13 | TRBJ1-1 | TRBV19 | NA | NA | CASSPLRGTEAFF | TGTGCCAGTAGTCCCCTTCGAGGAACTGAAGCTTTCTTT
17 | TRBJ1-2 | TRBV19 | NA | NA | CASAGAVLGDYLYGYTF | TGTGCTTCCGCCGGCGCTGTGCTCGGGGACTACCTCTATGGCTACACCTTC
16 | TRBJ2-6 | TRBV9 | NA | NA | CASSALPVSGANVLTF | TGTGCCAGCAGCGCCCTTCCAGTGTCTGGGGCCAACGTCCTGACTTTC
15 | TRBJ2-3 | TRBV7-2 | TRBD2 | NA | CASTKTGGVRDTQYF | TGTGCCAGCACCAAGACCGGGGGGGTGAGAGATACGCAGTATTTT
16 | TRBJ1-5 | TRBV4-1 | NA | NA | CASSQGGGNGNQPQHF | TGCGCCAGCAGCCAAGGGGGGGGGAATGGCAATCAGCCCCAGCATTTT
16 | TRBJ2-1 | TRBV5-1 | TRBD1 | once | CASSSSRDSRYNEQFF | TGCGCCAGCAGCTCCTCTAGGGACAGTCGCTACAATGAGCAGTTCTTC
16 | TRBJ2-3 | TRBV7-9 | TRBD2 | NA | CASSLARGAFTDTQYF | TGTGCCAGCAGCTTGGCGCGGGGGGCGTTCACAGATACGCAGTATTTT
13 | TRBJ2-7 | TRBV14 | NA | NA | CASSPREVHEQYF | TGTGCCAGCAGCCCCCGAGAGGTCCACGAGCAGTACTTC
16 | TRBJ2-2 | TRBV19 | NA | NA | CASSPCTGPDTGELFF | TGTGCCAGTAGTCCATGCACAGGGCCGGACACCGGGGAGCTGTTTTTT
16 | TRBJ1-2 | TRBV6-1 | TRBD1 | once | CASSGGQGVRYNGYTF | TGTGCCAGCAGTGGGGGACAGGGGGTACGCTATAATGGCTACACCTTC
15 | TRBJ2-1 | TRBV19 | NA | NA | CASSIAQTPWDEQFF | TGTGCCAGTAGTATAGCACAGACCCCATGGGATGAGCAGTTCTTC
14 | TRBJ2-3 | TRBV5-1 | NA | NA | CASSLRQGTDTQYF | TGCGCCAGCAGCTTGAGGCAGGGCACAGATACGCAGTATTTT
12 | TRBJ1-5 | TRBV12-3/TRBV12-4 | NA | NA | CASSHNNQPQHF | TGTGCCAGCAGCCACAATAATCAGCCCCAGCATTTT
11 | TRBJ1-2 | TRBV2 | NA | NA | CASMRDYGYTF | TGTGCCAGCATGCGGGACTATGGCTACACCTTC
12 | TRBJ1-1 | TRBV5-5 | NA | NA | CASSLLNSEAFF | TGTGCCAGCAGCTTACTCAATTCTGAAGCTTTCTTT
17 | TRBJ1-5 | TRBV6-4 | NA | once | CASSGVSVGRSNQPQHF | TGTGCCAGCAGTGGAGTGTCTGTGGGCAGGAGCAATCAGCCCCAGCATTTT